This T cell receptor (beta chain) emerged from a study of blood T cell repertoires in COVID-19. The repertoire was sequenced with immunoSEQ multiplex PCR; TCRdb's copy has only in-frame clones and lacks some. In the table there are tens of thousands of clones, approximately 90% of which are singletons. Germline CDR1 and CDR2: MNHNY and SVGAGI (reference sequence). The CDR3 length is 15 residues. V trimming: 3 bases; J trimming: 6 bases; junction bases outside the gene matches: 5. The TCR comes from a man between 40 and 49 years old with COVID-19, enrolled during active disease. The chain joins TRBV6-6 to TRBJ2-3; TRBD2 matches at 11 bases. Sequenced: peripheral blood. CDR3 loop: CASSYSGGAGDTQYF. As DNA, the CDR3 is TGTGCCAGCAGTTATAGCGGGGGGGCAGGGGATACGCAGTATTTT.